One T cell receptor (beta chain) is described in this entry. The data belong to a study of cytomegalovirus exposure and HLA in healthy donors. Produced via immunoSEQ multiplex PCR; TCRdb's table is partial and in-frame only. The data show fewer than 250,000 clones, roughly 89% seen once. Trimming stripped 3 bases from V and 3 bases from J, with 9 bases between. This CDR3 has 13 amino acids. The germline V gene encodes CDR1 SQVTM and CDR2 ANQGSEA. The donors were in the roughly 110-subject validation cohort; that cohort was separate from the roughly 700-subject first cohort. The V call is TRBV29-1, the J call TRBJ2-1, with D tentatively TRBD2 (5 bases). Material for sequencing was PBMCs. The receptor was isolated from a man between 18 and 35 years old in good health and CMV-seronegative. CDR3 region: CSVDGRGYNEQFF. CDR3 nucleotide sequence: TGCAGCGTTGATGGACGGGGCTACAATGAGCAGTTCTTC.